This passage covers 10 T cell receptor beta chains from one sample sequenced in a study of identical twins. A single record per CDR3 protein comes from TCRdb applying MiXCR to the 5' RACE reads. The repertoire holds 650,000 to 750,000 distinct CDR3 sequences, with around 20% as singletons. The data also belong to a second study, concerning T cells expressing NK-cell markers.

Sequenced: PBMCs. The source is a woman in her late teens or twenties in good health.

The chain has TRBV11-3 and TRBJ2-1, with 8 positions matching TRBD2. V trimming: 5 bases; J trimming: 10 bases; junction bases outside the gene matches: 4. The CDR3 is 12 amino acids. Germline V lookup: CDR1 SGHNT, CDR2 YENEEA. The CDR3 nucleotides are TGTGCCAGCAGCGGACTAGCTCGGGAGCAGTTCTTC. Translating gives CASSGLAREQFF. The whole variable domain, remainder taken from reference TRBV11-3 and TRBJ2-1, is EAGVVQSPRYKIIEKKQPVAFWCNPISGHNTLYWYLQNLGQGPELLIRYENEEAVDDSQLPKDRFSAERLKGVDSTLKIQPAELGDSAVYLCASSGLAREQFFGPGTRLTVL.

The CDR3 DNA sequence: TGCAGGGTAATTACAGGGGATATTCAGTACTTC. It encodes CRVITGDIQYF. The chain employs TRBV20-1 and TRBJ2-4; the match to TRBD1 covers 7 bases. Germline loops: CDR1 DFQATT, CDR2 SNEGSKA (reference sequence). The CDR3 is made up of 11 amino acids.

This clonotype appeared many times. The gene calls are TRBV20-1 and TRBJ1-2; D uncertain. CDR1 DFQATT and CDR2 SNEGSKA come from the germline V gene (reference sequence). This CDR3 has 14 residues. Trimming took off 0 bases at V and 8 bases at J, with 16 bases between the two ends. The chain's CDR3 is CSARDQLSSRGYTF. Here the CDR3 DNA reads TGCAGTGCTAGAGATCAACTATCATCGAGGGGCTACACCTTC.

The chain employs TRBV20-1 and TRBJ1-1; D gene uncertain. Between the trimmed V and J ends, which lost 6 bases and 4 bases, there was a span of 9 bases. The CDR3 covers 11 residues. The V gene's germline CDR1 is DFQATT and CDR2 SNEGSKA (reference sequence). This CDR3 reads CSAPMGTEAFF. DNA of the CDR3: TGCAGTGCCCCCATGGGCACTGAAGCTTTCTTT.

Of note for this clonotype: A junction boundary mismatches the germline segment, possibly from a read error. The chain joins TRBV29-1 to TRBJ2-1; the match to TRBD2 covers 14 bases. Germline-derived CDR1 and CDR2 are SQVTM and ANQGSEA. The CDR3 length is 13 residues. The CDR3: CSVVGLAGGEHFF. In DNA form, the CDR3 reads TGCAGCGTTGTTGGACTAGCGGGAGGAGAGCATTTCTTC.

This clonotype was picked up a small number of times. V is TRBV20-1 and J is TRBJ1-5, with D perhaps matching TRBD1 (5 bases). The ends were cut back, 1 base at V and 0 bases at J, with 10 bases in the middle. The germline gives CDR1 DFQATT, CDR2 SNEGSKA (reference sequence). CDR3 size: 15 residues. CDR3 region: CSARGRDYSNQPQHF. The DNA of the CDR3 is TGCAGTGCTAGAGGCCGGGACTATAGCAATCAGCCCCAGCATTTT.

This chain joins TRBV20-1 and TRBJ1-1, with D perhaps TRBD1 (5 bases). Germline V CDR1 and CDR2: DFQATT, SNEGSKA (reference sequence). The CDR3 loop spans 14 amino acids. Trimming took off 0 bases at V and 7 bases at J, with 15 bases between the two ends. The CDR3 DNA sequence: TGCAGTGCTAGAGATCATGGAGGGGCAGGTGAAGCTTTCTTT. Translation gives CSARDHGGAGEAFF.

This clonotype was found a few times. The chain joins TRBV29-1 to TRBJ2-3, with a tentative D call TRBD2 (6 bases). The CDR3 is 13 amino acids. Trimming took 5 bases from V and 2 from J, leaving 11 bases between them. Germline V gene sequence: CDR1 SQVTM, CDR2 ANQGSEA. The CDR3 coding sequence is TGCAGCGTTAGGGGACTTAACACAGATACGCAGTATTTT. This sequence encodes CSVRGLNTDTQYF.

The V call is TRBV5-1, the J call TRBJ2-5; D gene uncertain. Germline values: CDR1 SGHRS, CDR2 YFSETQ. There are 13 residues in the CDR3. The V and J ends lost 5 bases and 5 bases respectively, with 13 bases between them. CDR3 DNA: TGCGCCAGCAGACCAATCTCCGGGGAGACCCAGTACTTC. This codes for CASRPISGETQYF. Variable domain in full (rest from reference TRBV5-1 and TRBJ2-5): KAGVTQTPRYLIKTRGQQVTLSCSPISGHRSVSWYQQTPGQGLQFLFEYFSETQRNKGNFPGRFSGRQFSNSRSEMNVSTLELGDSALYLCASRPISGETQYFGPGTRLLVL.

The chain couples TRBV15 to TRBJ2-1; a weak D match, TRBD2 (5 bases). The CDR3 has 15 residues. The germline V gene encodes CDR1 LNHNV and CDR2 YYDKDF (reference sequence). V gave up 1 base and J gave up 8 bases, with 15 bases separating them. CDR3 DNA sequence: TGTGCCACCAGCAGAGCTCTAGCTGTTTTGGATGAGCAGTTCTTC. This codes for CATSRALAVLDEQFF.